One and the same sample provided the 13 T cell receptor beta chains below, sequenced in a study of cytomegalovirus exposure and HLA in healthy donors. The PCR used 60 Vbeta and 13 Jbeta primers. The data were produced by immunoSEQ multiplex PCR, yet TCRdb's version contains in-frame clones alone and is incomplete. Altogether about 160,000 clones are present, around 68% being singletons, with the ten largest covering less than 1.5%. Sequencing was performed on PBMCs. The receptors stem from a man aged 50 to 60 in good health and CMV-seronegative.

The rearrangement links TRBV29-1 to TRBJ2-2; 14 nucleotides agree with TRBD2. Unmatched junction bases numbered 4, after V lost 7 bases and J lost 0 bases. The CDR3 sequence is 16 residues long. CDR1 SQVTM and CDR2 ANQGSEA come from the germline V gene. DNA of the CDR3: TGCAGCGGCGGGACTAGCGGGGGCGCGAACACCGGGGAGCTGTTTTTT. It specifies CSGGTSGGANTGELFF.

This chain uses TRBV5-6 with TRBJ2-3; TRBD2 matches 8 bases. Germline V CDR1 and CDR2: SGHDT, YYEEEE. Unmatched junction bases numbered 11, after V lost 0 bases and J lost 5 bases. CDR3 length: 17 amino acids. The DNA for the CDR3 is TGTGCCAGCAGCTTGGGTTCTATCGGGGGGGCCGGAGATACGCAGTATTTT. Protein: CASSLGSIGGAGDTQYF.

This sequence joins TRBV5-1 and TRBJ1-1; unclear D gene. Germline values: CDR1 SGHRS, CDR2 YFSETQ. The CDR3 totals 15 residues. Trimming left V 0 bases short and J 5 bases short, with 14 bases between. The CDR3, as DNA: TGCGCCAGCAGCTTGGAGGGATTCGGGAGGACTGAAGCTTTCTTT. Translation gives CASSLEGFGRTEAFF.

This chain connects TRBV11-2 to TRBJ2-5; D possibly corresponds to TRBD1 (5 bases). Germline CDR1 reads SGHAT; CDR2 reads FQNNGV. The V end was cut by 4 bases, the J end by 1 base, with 10 bases between. The CDR3 is made up of 14 amino acids. The CDR3 nucleotides are TGTGCCAGCAGCTCCAGGGCCTCCCAAGAGACCCAGTACTTC. This sequence encodes CASSSRASQETQYF.

The genes are TRBV2 and TRBJ1-2; 7 bases are a match to TRBD1. The CDR3 has 11 amino acids. Germline V CDR1 and CDR2: SNHLY, FYNNEI. Trimming cost V 6 bases and J 8 bases; bases outside gene matches: 3. The CDR3 region is CASRTGIGYTF. The CDR3 DNA reads TGTGCCAGCAGGACAGGGATCGGCTACACCTTC.

There are a few counts of this clone. J is TRBJ2-7 and V is TRBV6-1; the D gene is possibly TRBD2 (5 bases). V gave up 10 bases and J gave up 0 bases, with 16 bases separating them. The germline V gene has CDR1 MNHNS and CDR2 SASEGT. There are 14 residues in the CDR3. This CDR3 reads CAILPDGVSYEQYF. The CDR3, as DNA: TGTGCCATCCTACCTGACGGGGTCTCCTACGAGCAGTACTTC.

V gene TRBV11-3 combines with J gene TRBJ1-4, with D possibly matching TRBD1 (5 bases). CDR1 and CDR2 from the germline V gene are SGHNT and YENEEA. The V and J ends lost 6 bases and 4 bases respectively, with 21 bases between them. The CDR3 is 17 residues long. This chain's CDR3 is CASSLRGTLTRNEKLFF. The CDR3 coding sequence is TGTGCCAGCAGTCTCCGGGGGACCCTTACCCGTAATGAAAAACTGTTTTTT.

The chain carries TRBV28 and TRBJ1-2; D is perhaps TRBD1 (6 bases). CDR1 MDHEN and CDR2 SYDVKM come from the germline V gene. The length of the CDR3 is 15 residues. The V end lost 2 bases, the J end lost 2 bases, and 12 bases lay between the germline ends. CDR3 in amino acids: CASSLRGGGNYGYTF. For the CDR3, the DNA is TGTGCCAGCAGTTTAAGGGGAGGGGGAAACTATGGCTACACCTTC.

The V call is TRBV4-1, the J call TRBJ2-5; 10 nucleotides align to TRBD1. The CDR3 covers 16 residues. Germline V gene sequence: CDR1 MGHRA, CDR2 YSYEKL. V shed 4 bases and J 4 bases; nucleotides not matched to a gene: 9. CDR3 nucleotides: TGCGCCAGCAGCCGTTGGGACAGGGGATATCGAGAGACCCAGTACTTC. Translation gives CASSRWDRGYRETQYF.

The chain recombines TRBV6-6 with TRBJ1-1; TRBD1 matches at 7 bases. J was trimmed by 0 bases and V by 0 bases; bases with no gene match: 4. The CDR3 extends over 16 amino acids. Germline V CDR1 and CDR2: MNHNY, SVGAGI (reference sequence). The CDR3 nucleotides read TGTGCCAGCAGTTACTCCAGGGGACAGCTGAACACTGAAGCTTTCTTT. This gives the protein CASSYSRGQLNTEAFF.

The genes are TRBV4-2 and TRBJ2-3; 9 bases agree with TRBD2. The CDR3 loop spans 15 amino acids. The V gene's germline CDR1 is LGHNA and CDR2 YNFKEQ. After removal of 0 bases from V and 4 bases from J, the junction contained 2 bases not matched to a gene. The CDR3 loop reads CASSQDRGGADTQYF. The CDR3 DNA reads as TGTGCCAGCAGCCAAGATCGCGGGGGGGCAGATACGCAGTATTTT.

With respect to this clone: At the DNA level, this CDR3 is encoded by other sequences in the same sample as well. The rearrangement uses TRBV6-5 and TRBJ2-3; D uncertain. Trimming took off 4 bases at V and 1 base at J, with 6 bases between the two ends. This CDR3 comprises 13 residues. From germline, CDR1 is MNHEY and CDR2 SVGAGI. The CDR3 bases are TGTGCCAGCAGTTTAGGAGGCACAGATACGCAGTATTTT. It specifies CASSLGGTDTQYF.

J is TRBJ2-7 and V is TRBV5-6; perhaps TRBD2 as D (6 bases). The CDR3 contains 13 residues. Germline-derived CDR1 and CDR2 are SGHDT and YYEEEE. Trimming shortened V by 4 bases and J by 3 bases, and 11 bases separated the two germline ends. The CDR3 protein is CASSPGSHYEQYF. CDR3 nucleotides: TGTGCCAGCAGCCCCGGGAGCCACTACGAGCAGTACTTC.